A single sample is the source of the 20 T cell receptor beta chains below, sequenced in a study of cytomegalovirus exposure and HLA in healthy donors. PCR was performed using 60 Vbeta and 13 Jbeta primers. The table came from immunoSEQ multiplex PCR; TCRdb's copy has only in-frame clones and leaves some out. The data show under 200,000 clones, with 80% seen just once and roughly 6.3% held by the top ten. Input material: PBMCs. These TCRs come from a male donor in good health and CMV-seropositive.

Comment on this clone: One end of the junction varies from germline; a read error may be responsible. The chain links TRBV7-8 to TRBJ2-7, with D possibly being TRBD1 (5 bases). The CDR3 runs to 15 residues. Germline V CDR1 and CDR2: SGHVS, FQNEAQ. The CDR3 loop reads CASSLSTQGLAPKSF. The CDR3 DNA sequence: TGTGCCAGCAGCTTAAGCACCCAGGGCCTCGCCCCTAAATCCTTC. Complete variable domain (other parts from reference TRBV7-8 and TRBJ2-7): GAGVSQSPRYKVAKRGQDVALRCDPISGHVSLFWYQQALGQGPEFLTYFQNEAQLDKSGLPSDRFFAERPEGSVSTLKIQRTQQEDSAVYLCASSLSTQGLAPKSFGPGTRLTVT.

This chain links TRBV7-3 with TRBJ1-1; D possibly corresponds to TRBD1 (5 bases). Germline CDR1 SGHTA, CDR2 FQGTGA. This CDR3 has 14 residues. With 2 bases removed from V and 2 bases from J, the gap between germline ends came to 9 bases. The CDR3 region has the DNA TGTGCCAGCAGCTTATACGGGGGAAACACTGAAGCTTTCTTT. The encoded protein is CASSLYGGNTEAFF. The variable domain in full, completed from reference TRBV7-3 and TRBJ1-1, reads GAGVSQTPSNKVTEKGKYVELRCDPISGHTALYWYRQSLGQGPEFLIYFQGTGAADDSGLPNDRFFAVRPEGSVSTLKIQRTERGDSAVYLCASSLYGGNTEAFFGQGTRLTVV.

Note on this clone: Here the CDR3 omits its conserved ending phenylalanine or tryptophan, so a read error is the likely source. The rearrangement joins TRBV19 to TRBJ1-2; 7 positions match TRBD1. Trimming cost V 4 bases and J 6 bases; bases outside gene matches: 5. CDR3 length: 13 residues. From germline, CDR1 is LNHDA and CDR2 SQIVND (reference sequence). The CDR3 loop reads CASSTLTGNGYTL. CDR3 coding DNA: TGTGCCAGTAGTACATTGACAGGGAATGGCTACACCCTC.

The V call is TRBV19, the J call TRBJ2-1, with TRBD2 as a possible D gene (6 bases). CDR1 is LNHDA, CDR2 SQIVND, per germline (reference sequence). Trimming took off 8 bases at V and 6 bases at J, with 20 bases between the two ends. This CDR3 spans 15 amino acids. The CDR3 DNA follows: TGTGCCAGTGTGCCGGGGGTACATGGCGGCAATGAGCAGTTCTTC. Its protein product is CASVPGVHGGNEQFF.

This sequence joins TRBV6-1 and TRBJ2-5; TRBD1 is a possible D gene (6 bases). Gene TRBJ2-7 matches the end of the DNA better, so the J call may be wrong. Germline CDR1 is MNHNS and CDR2 is SASEGT. The CDR3 consists of 11 residues. The CDR3 loop is CATDRTYEQYF. In DNA, the CDR3 is TGTGCCACTGACAGGACCTACGAGCAGTACTTC.

CDR3 coding DNA: TGTGCCAGCAAGGTCGTTGGACAGGGCTACGAGCAGTACTTC. Translation gives CASKVVGQGYEQYF. The chain has TRBV6-1 and TRBJ2-7, with 8 bases that match TRBD1. The CDR3 runs 14 residues. Trimming at V came to 7 bases and at J to 3 bases, leaving 8 bases not matched to a gene. Germline V lookup: CDR1 MNHNS, CDR2 SASEGT.

The chain couples TRBV10-3 to TRBJ2-7; D might be TRBD2 (5 bases). This CDR3 has 13 amino acids. Germline CDR1 is ENHRY and CDR2 is SYGVKD. V was trimmed by 2 bases and J by 6 bases, leaving 11 bases between them. The CDR3 region is CAISERADGEQYF. CDR3 bases: TGTGCCATCAGTGAGAGAGCGGACGGCGAGCAGTACTTC.

The gene calls are TRBV4-3 and TRBJ2-3, with D uncertain. In germline, CDR1 is LGHNA, CDR2 YSLEER. V was clipped by 9 bases and J by 4 bases, with 17 bases between them. CDR3 length: 14 residues. CDR3 sequence reads: CASGLGGLADTQYF. Here the CDR3 DNA reads TGCGCCAGTGGTCTCGGCGGCTTAGCAGATACGCAGTATTTT.

Written as DNA, the CDR3 is TGTGCCTGGAGTGCCGTACATCAAGAGACCCAGTACTTC. Translated: CAWSAVHQETQYF. This rearrangement joins TRBV30 to TRBJ2-5; D uncertain. This CDR3 region has 13 residues. CDR1 is GTSNPN and CDR2 is SVGIG in the germline V gene (reference sequence). Deletions cut 1 base from V and 2 bases from J, with 8 bases between. Full variable domain (remainder filled in from reference TRBV30 and TRBJ2-5): SQTIHQWPATLVQPVGSPLSLECTVEGTSNPNLYWYRQAAGRGLQLLFYSVGIGQISSEVPQNLSASRPQDRQFILSSKKLLLSDSGFYLCAWSAVHQETQYFGPGTRLLVL.

This clone appeared a single time. The chain uses TRBV2 and TRBJ2-3; 10 bases line up with TRBD1. Trimming took 6 bases from V and 3 from J; bases not matched to a gene: 6. Germline V gene lookup returns CDR1 SNHLY and CDR2 FYNNEI. CDR3 length: 15 residues. Written as DNA, the CDR3 is TGTGCCAGCAGCTCCGACAGGGGGCGAACAGATACGCAGTATTTT. Translation gives CASSSDRGRTDTQYF.

The chain recombines TRBV5-4 with TRBJ2-7; D is possibly TRBD2 (6 bases). Germline-derived CDR1 and CDR2 are SGHNT and YYREEE (reference sequence). This CDR3 region has 15 residues. V was trimmed by 3 bases and J by 4 bases, leaving 17 bases between them. This CDR3 reads CASSSRGAGHYEQYF. DNA for the CDR3: TGTGCCAGCAGCTCCCGGGGAGCGGGCCATTACGAGCAGTACTTC. Looking up the rest from reference TRBV5-4 and TRBJ2-7 gives the full variable domain: ETGVTQSPTHLIKTRGQQVTLRCSSQSGHNTVSWYQQALGQGPQFIFQYYREEENGRGNFPPRFSGLQFPNYSSELNVNALELDDSALYLCASSSRGAGHYEQYFGPGTRLTVT.

The chain uses TRBV7-2 and TRBJ2-1, with D tentatively TRBD2 (6 bases). This CDR3 spans 16 amino acids. Germline values: CDR1 SGHTA, CDR2 FQGNSA. The V end lost 2 bases, the J end lost 7 bases, and 18 bases lay between the germline ends. This chain's CDR3 is CASSLPGTALRNEQFF. DNA of the CDR3: TGTGCCAGCAGCTTACCCGGGACTGCCCTCCGGAATGAGCAGTTCTTC. Full variable domain (missing parts from reference TRBV7-2 and TRBJ2-1): GAGVSQSPSNKVTEKGKDVELRCDPISGHTALYWYRQSLGQGLEFLIYFQGNSAPDKSGLPSDRFSAERTGGSVSTLTIQRTQQEDSAVYLCASSLPGTALRNEQFFGPGTRLTVL.

This rearrangement joins TRBV19 to TRBJ2-7; D is ambiguous. The CDR3 length is 12 residues. Trimming took off 3 bases at V and 3 bases at J, with 6 bases between the two ends. From germline, CDR1 is LNHDA and CDR2 SQIVND (reference sequence). The CDR3 DNA reads as TGTGCCAGTAGTATCGGCGGCTACGAGCAGTACTTC. Translation: CASSIGGYEQYF.

The chain uses TRBV7-2 and TRBJ2-5, with 10 bases matching TRBD2. V gave up 5 bases and J gave up 11 bases; unmatched junction bases: 14. Per germline, CDR1 SGHTA and CDR2 FQGNSA. The CDR3 runs to 15 residues. Written as DNA, the CDR3 is TGTGCCAGCAGCCCGCCCCGAGGGCTAGCGGGAGTGCAGTACTTC. Its protein is CASSPPRGLAGVQYF.

This chain connects TRBV5-6 to TRBJ2-5; 11 bases fit TRBD1. The CDR3 loop spans 14 amino acids. V was pared by 3 bases and J by 4 bases, with 2 bases of the junction left unmatched. Per the germline V gene, CDR1 is SGHDT and CDR2 is YYEEEE. CDR3 bases: TGTGCCAGCAGCTCAGGGACAGGGGGAGAGACCCAGTACTTC. Its translation is CASSSGTGGETQYF.

The CDR3 sequence is CASSGLAGGYEQYF. The CDR3 nucleotides read TGTGCCAGCAGCGGTCTAGCGGGAGGGTACGAGCAGTACTTC. The rearrangement uses TRBV2 and TRBJ2-7, with 12 bases identical to TRBD2. The CDR3 runs 14 residues. J lost 4 bases, V lost 6 bases, and 4 bases had no gene match. Germline values: CDR1 SNHLY, CDR2 FYNNEI.

The chain links TRBV4-2 to TRBJ1-1; tentatively, D is TRBD1 (6 bases). Germline V gene sequence: CDR1 LGHNA, CDR2 YNFKEQ. This CDR3 spans 17 amino acids. The V end was cut by 0 bases, the J end by 3 bases, with 17 bases between. The CDR3 is CASSQEVGGQGDTEAFF. The CDR3 bases are TGTGCCAGCAGCCAAGAGGTCGGGGGGCAAGGGGACACTGAAGCTTTCTTT.

This clone was seen only once. The V call is TRBV2, the J call TRBJ1-1, with 7 nucleotides matching TRBD1. The V gene's germline CDR1 is SNHLY and CDR2 FYNNEI. V was pared by 4 bases and J by 6 bases, with 2 bases of the junction left unmatched. This CDR3 contains 12 residues. The CDR3, as DNA: TGTGCCAGCAGTGCCAGGGGGGCTGAAGCTTTCTTT. This codes for CASSARGAEAFF.

This clone was seen once. The V call is TRBV28, the J call TRBJ2-5, with a tentative D call TRBD2 (7 bases). V was shortened by 3 bases and J by 6 bases, with 23 bases between the two germline ends. The CDR3 is made up of 17 amino acids. Germline values: CDR1 MDHEN, CDR2 SYDVKM. The chain's CDR3 is CASSFAPFGGGAKTQYF. Written as DNA, the CDR3 is TGTGCCAGCAGTTTTGCCCCATTCGGAGGGGGGGCGAAGACCCAGTACTTC.

The V gene is TRBV5-1, the J gene TRBJ2-5, with a possible D match to TRBD1 (5 bases). This CDR3 has 15 residues. From germline, CDR1 is SGHRS and CDR2 YFSETQ. The V gene lost 2 bases and the J gene lost 3 bases, with 14 bases spanning the gap. Here the CDR3 reads CASSFAGSDEETQYF. CDR3 in DNA: TGCGCCAGCAGCTTTGCAGGGTCCGACGAAGAGACCCAGTACTTC. Full variable domain (remainder filled in from reference TRBV5-1 and TRBJ2-5): KAGVTQTPRYLIKTRGQQVTLSCSPISGHRSVSWYQQTPGQGLQFLFEYFSETQRNKGNFPGRFSGRQFSNSRSEMNVSTLELGDSALYLCASSFAGSDEETQYFGPGTRLLVL.